These 9 T cell receptor beta chains share one sample of origin, sequenced in a study of CD4 T cells in relation to SARS-CoV-2 and coronaviruses. Unexposed donor CD4+ T cells date from about 2011-2018, before the COVID-19 pandemic. The cells were cultured for 9 to 11 days before CD4+ T cells were isolated. No antigen is known for these receptors. Data came from immunoSEQ multiplex PCR; TCRdb stores just in-frame clones and leaves some out. The sample has roughly 30,000 clones; roughly four fifths are singletons. Material for sequencing was CD4+ T cells from PBMCs, cultured in vitro. Source of these receptors: a human donor in good health.

The V call is TRBV5-6, the J call TRBJ2-3; tentatively, D is TRBD1 (6 bases). This CDR3 region has 16 residues. Germline V gene lookup returns CDR1 SGHDT and CDR2 YYEEEE. Trimming left V 7 bases short and J 1 base short, with 19 bases between. The CDR3, as DNA: TGTGCCAGCCGCCCTCTCGGGGCAGGGGGCACAGATACGCAGTATTTT. Its translation is CASRPLGAGGTDTQYF.

J is TRBJ2-7 and V is TRBV29-1, with 9 bases matching TRBD1. This CDR3 comprises 15 residues. Trimming took 3 bases from V and 4 from J; bases not matched to a gene: 10. Germline values: CDR1 SQVTM, CDR2 ANQGSEA. The CDR3 reads CSVDAPTGGAYEQYF. The DNA of the CDR3 is TGCAGCGTTGATGCCCCGACAGGGGGGGCGTACGAGCAGTACTTC.

The V and J genes are TRBV19 and TRBJ1-4; D is undetermined. The germline gives CDR1 LNHDA, CDR2 SQIVND (reference sequence). The V end lost 7 bases, the J end lost 7 bases, and 16 bases lay between the germline ends. The CDR3 is 14 amino acids. CDR3 coding DNA: TGTGCCAGTAATGAGGGAGGGAGAGGTGAAAAACTGTTTTTT. This sequence encodes CASNEGGRGEKLFF.

J is TRBJ2-5 and V is TRBV2; D remains ambiguous. V lost 6 bases and J 2 bases, leaving 13 bases between the germline ends. The CDR3 is 14 residues long. From germline, CDR1 is SNHLY and CDR2 FYNNEI. The CDR3: CASSYTWYQETQYF. CDR3 nucleotide sequence: TGTGCCAGCAGCTATACCTGGTATCAAGAGACCCAGTACTTC.

The chain recombines TRBV7-2 with TRBJ1-2, with D possibly TRBD1 on 5 matching bases. Trimming took off 0 bases at V and 14 bases at J, with 19 bases between the two ends. This CDR3 is 14 amino acids long. Germline V gene lookup returns CDR1 SGHTA and CDR2 FQGNSA. This CDR3 reads CASSLAMGGSVGTF. CDR3 sequence (DNA): TGTGCCAGCAGCTTAGCAATGGGGGGGTCGGTGGGGACCTTC.

The V gene is TRBV7-2, the J gene TRBJ2-7; a weak D match, TRBD2 (6 bases). In germline, CDR1 is SGHTA, CDR2 FQGNSA. The CDR3 contains 17 residues. With 6 bases removed from V and 0 bases from J, the gap between germline ends came to 21 bases. The CDR3 sequence is CASRYQVGGASSYEQYF. CDR3 in DNA: TGTGCCAGCAGATACCAGGTTGGCGGGGCGAGCTCCTACGAGCAGTACTTC.

This chain joins TRBV2 and TRBJ2-5; a possible D gene is TRBD2 (6 bases). The CDR3 consists of 13 residues. The V end was cut by 8 bases, the J end by 4 bases, with 14 bases between. Germline CDR1 reads SNHLY; CDR2 reads FYNNEI. CDR3 nucleotide sequence: TGTGCCAGCGGACTTGGGACTGTAGAGACCCAGTACTTC. This translates into CASGLGTVETQYF.

This rearrangement joins TRBV18 to TRBJ2-2, with TRBD1 matching over 8 bases. CDR3 length equals 14 residues. The V and J ends lost 5 bases and 6 bases, in that order; junction bases with no gene match: 5. CDR1 is KGHSH, CDR2 LQKENI, per germline. The CDR3 is CASSLTGEAGELFF. As DNA, the CDR3 is TGTGCCAGCTCATTGACAGGGGAGGCCGGGGAGCTGTTTTTT.

This clone was detected once. The chain links TRBV6-5 to TRBJ2-3; 8 nucleotides agree with TRBD1. The CDR3 consists of 15 residues. In germline, CDR1 is MNHEY, CDR2 SVGAGI. J was trimmed by 4 bases and V by 7 bases; bases with no gene match: 10. In DNA, the CDR3 is TGTGCCAGCACACGGGGTGGACAGGGCGCAGATACGCAGTATTTT. Its translation: CASTRGGQGADTQYF.